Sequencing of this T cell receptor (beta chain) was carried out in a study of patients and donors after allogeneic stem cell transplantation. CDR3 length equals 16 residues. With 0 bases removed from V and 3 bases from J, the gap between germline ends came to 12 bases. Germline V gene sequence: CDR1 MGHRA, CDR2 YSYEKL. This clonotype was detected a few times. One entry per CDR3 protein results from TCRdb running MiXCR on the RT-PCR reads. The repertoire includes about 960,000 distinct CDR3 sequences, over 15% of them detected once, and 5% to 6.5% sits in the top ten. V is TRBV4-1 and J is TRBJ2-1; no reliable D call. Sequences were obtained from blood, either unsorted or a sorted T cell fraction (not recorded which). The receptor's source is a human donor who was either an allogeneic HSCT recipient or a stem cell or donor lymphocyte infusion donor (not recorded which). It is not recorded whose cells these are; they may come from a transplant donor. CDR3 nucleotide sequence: TGCGCCAGCAGCCAAGATAAGATGGGGAACTACAATGAGCAGTTCTTC. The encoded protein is CASSQDKMGNYNEQFF.